This paragraph reports one TCR beta chain. The sample belongs to a study of blood T cell repertoires in COVID-19. Overall study context: The samples span acute and convalescent COVID-19 from the United States, Italy and Spain. T cells, B-cell-depleted T cells, or PBMCs provided the cDNA or gDNA that served as material.

Per the study methods: Amplification of reference gene primers provided the estimated nucleated cell counts. Sequencing used immunoSEQ multiplex PCR; TCRdb keeps in-frame clones, though not all of them. V and J calls and clone size are given by that table; D and trimming were obtained from the DNA. Of about 100,000 clones in the sample, roughly 92% were seen once. The sample taken for sequencing was peripheral blood. This TCR was recovered from a man aged 65 to 85 with acute or convalescent COVID-19.

The chain's CDR3 is CASSLEGEKLFF. In DNA, the CDR3 is TGTGCCAGCAGTTTAGAGGGTGAAAAACTGTTTTTT. J is TRBJ1-4 and V is TRBV27, with D unclear. This CDR3 contains 12 residues. The V and J ends lost 2 bases and 7 bases respectively, with 5 bases between them. CDR1 is MNHEY and CDR2 is SMNVEV in the germline V gene (reference sequence).